The T cell receptor (beta chain) described here comes from a study of blood T cell repertoires in COVID-19. The CDR3 has 14 amino acids. Germline values: CDR1 LGHNA, CDR2 YSLEER. The V and J ends lost 4 bases and 4 bases, in that order; junction bases with no gene match: 0. Study processing details: Nucleated cell counts were estimated from reference gene primer amplification. Method: immunoSEQ multiplex PCR; TCRdb's copy keeps in-frame clones and lacks some. That table gives V, J and clone size, and the DNA gave D and trimming. Among about 250,000 clones listed, approximately 90% were seen once. Participant ages covered roughly 18 to 89 years across some 25 US areas. Clinical history as reported by participants underpinned cohort assignment. Donors of Cohort 3 who recovered were those that had two negative PCRs, clearance, or symptom resolution.

This chain uses TRBV4-3 with TRBJ2-2, with 10 bases that match TRBD2. Sequenced material: PBMCs or T cells enriched from blood (not recorded which). The clonotype originates from a woman between 45 and 65 years old who had recovered from COVID-19. Here the CDR3 DNA reads TGCGCCAGCAGCCGGACTAGCGGCACCGGGGAGCTGTTTTTT. It translates to CASSRTSGTGELFF.